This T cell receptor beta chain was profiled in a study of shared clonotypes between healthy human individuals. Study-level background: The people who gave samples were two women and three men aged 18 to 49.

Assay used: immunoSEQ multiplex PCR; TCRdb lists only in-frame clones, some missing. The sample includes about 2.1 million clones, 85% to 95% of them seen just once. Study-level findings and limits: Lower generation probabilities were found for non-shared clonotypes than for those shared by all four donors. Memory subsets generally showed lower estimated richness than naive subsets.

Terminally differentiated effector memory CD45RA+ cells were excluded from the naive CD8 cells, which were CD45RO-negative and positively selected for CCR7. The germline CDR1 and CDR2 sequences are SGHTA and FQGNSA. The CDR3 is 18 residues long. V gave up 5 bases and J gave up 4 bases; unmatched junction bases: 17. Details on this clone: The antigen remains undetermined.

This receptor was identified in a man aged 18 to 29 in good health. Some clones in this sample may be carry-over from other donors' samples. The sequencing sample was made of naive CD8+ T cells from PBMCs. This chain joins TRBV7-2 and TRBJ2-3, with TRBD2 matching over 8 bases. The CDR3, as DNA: TGTGCCAGCAGCACCGTCTCGGTTTGGCGGGAGGATGCAGATACGCAGTATTTT. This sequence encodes CASSTVSVWREDADTQYF.